The present entry profiles one TCR beta chain with its context. Its antigen is not known. These data belong to a study of OX40 agonist ivuxolimab in advanced cancers. Study at large: Ivuxolimab is a fully human IgG2 antibody that activates OX40 (CD134). Under the entry rules, prior anti-PD-1, anti-PD-L1 or anti-CTLA-4 therapy was allowed, and roughly 41% had some.

The repertoire was sequenced with immunoSEQ multiplex PCR; TCRdb's copy has only in-frame clones and lacks some. The profile shows 50,000 to 65,000 clones, around 90% of them singletons. Germline V gene lookup returns CDR1 MNHEY and CDR2 SMNVEV (reference sequence). CDR3 length: 11 amino acids. V lost 6 bases, J lost 7 bases, and 3 bases stayed unmatched. Study-level points and caveats: Clonal expansion was among the lowest in partial responders at 0.1-3.0 mg/kg, especially CD8+.

Excluded were patients having autoimmune disease history or systemic immunosuppression. The sample consisted of CD4+ or CD8+ T cells sorted from blood, taken in a trial of the OX40 agonist ivuxolimab. This sequence joins TRBV27 and TRBJ2-7, with 7 bases that match TRBD2. This TCR came from an adult with an advanced solid tumor such as melanoma, head and neck, liver or kidney cancer. Written as DNA, the CDR3 is TGTGCCAGCAGGCATAGCGGGGAGCAGTACTTC. It translates to CASRHSGEQYF.